The clone carrying this T cell receptor beta chain turned up a few times. Using its own MiXCR run on the RT-PCR reads, TCRdb lists one record per CDR3 protein. The sample carries about 700,000 distinct CDR3 sequences, more than 13% recorded once. The trim removed 3 bases at V and 1 base at J, leaving 7 bases unmatched. There are 16 residues in the CDR3. Germline V gene sequence: CDR1 SGHRS, CDR2 YFSETQ. The V and J genes are TRBV5-1 and TRBJ1-1, with 9 bases matching TRBD1. Sequenced: memory CD4+ T cells from blood. The clonotype originates from a female donor in good health, serving as a healthy control. CDR3 amino acids: CASSSTTGGANTEAFF. CDR3 bases: TGCGCCAGCAGCTCCACAACAGGGGGCGCGAACACTGAAGCTTTCTTT.